These 29 T cell receptor beta chains share one sample of origin, sequenced in a study of shared clonotypes between healthy human individuals. Some clones are missing from TCRdb's copy, which holds only in-frame ones; the method was immunoSEQ multiplex PCR. The repertoire consists of approximately 1.5 million clones, with less than 99% occurring once and the leading ten covering 0.36%. The material sequenced was naive CD4+ T cells sorted from blood. Subset indicated: CD45RA+ positively selected. These receptor sequences come from a young man in good health.

This rearrangement joins TRBV29-1 to TRBJ2-2; D remains ambiguous. CDR1 SQVTM and CDR2 ANQGSEA come from the germline V gene. This CDR3 has 14 amino acids. The V and J ends lost 6 bases and 0 bases respectively, with 11 bases between them. CDR3 sequence (DNA): TGCAGCGTAGGTCCGAACACGAACACCGGGGAGCTGTTTTTT. This translates into CSVGPNTNTGELFF.

The J gene is TRBJ2-2, the V gene TRBV11-2; D unclear. Trimming took 1 base from V and 0 from J, leaving 15 bases between them. The CDR3 is 18 residues long. Per germline, CDR1 SGHAT and CDR2 FQNNGV. The CDR3 loop reads CASSLGWRRYSNTGELFF. Here the CDR3 DNA reads TGTGCCAGCAGCTTAGGATGGAGACGATATTCGAACACCGGGGAGCTGTTTTTT.

This sequence joins TRBV19 and TRBJ1-1; 7 positions agree with TRBD1. With 6 bases clipped from V and 5 bases from J, the junction kept 6 bases outside the gene matches. Germline V gives CDR1 LNHDA, CDR2 SQIVND (reference sequence). This CDR3 has 13 residues. CDR3 residues: CASRTGRGTEAFF. Written as DNA, the CDR3 is TGTGCCAGTAGGACAGGGCGAGGGACTGAAGCTTTCTTT.

J is TRBJ2-5 and V is TRBV6-1; D gene ambiguous. CDR3 size: 18 residues. From germline, CDR1 is MNHNS and CDR2 SASEGT. Trimming stripped 2 bases from V and 7 bases from J, with 26 bases between. The CDR3 is CASSEYPQSVGRMGTQYF. DNA for the CDR3: TGTGCCAGCAGTGAATACCCCCAAAGTGTGGGCAGGATGGGGACCCAGTACTTC.

This chain joins TRBV18 and TRBJ2-1, with D perhaps TRBD2 (6 bases). The CDR3 consists of 18 residues. CDR1 is KGHSH and CDR2 is LQKENI in the germline V gene. V was trimmed by 1 base and J by 2 bases, leaving 18 bases between them. CDR3 bases: TGTGCCAGCTCACCACTCCCTCACACGGCGGGGACCTACAATGAGCAGTTCTTC. Translated: CASSPLPHTAGTYNEQFF.

The rearrangement joins TRBV30 to TRBJ2-1; D may be TRBD1 or TRBD2 (6 bases each). Per germline, CDR1 GTSNPN and CDR2 SVGIG (reference sequence). The CDR3 covers 17 residues. Deletions cut 5 bases from V and 4 bases from J, with 24 bases between. CDR3 DNA: TGTGCCTGGTTTCACCCGGAGGGGGGAGTCCTATACAATGAGCAGTTCTTC. Its translation is CAWFHPEGGVLYNEQFF.

This clone was counted once. J is TRBJ2-1 and V is TRBV5-1; TRBD2 might be the D (6 bases). Germline V gene data show CDR1 as SGHRS and CDR2 as YFSETQ. The V gene lost 4 bases and the J gene lost 4 bases, with 15 bases spanning the gap. This CDR3 contains 15 residues. The CDR3 spells CASSIFPGTYNEQFF. The CDR3 DNA reads as TGCGCCAGCAGCATCTTCCCCGGGACTTACAATGAGCAGTTCTTC.

This clone was recorded a few times. The chain employs TRBV2 and TRBJ1-5; D is unresolved. The V gene's germline CDR1 is SNHLY and CDR2 FYNNEI. The CDR3 sequence is 11 residues long. V was shortened by 4 bases and J by 6 bases, with 4 bases between the two germline ends. CDR3 residues: CASSGSQPQHF. CDR3 sequence (DNA): TGTGCCAGCAGTGGATCTCAGCCCCAGCATTTT.

V and J are TRBV19 and TRBJ1-2; perhaps TRBD1 as D (5 bases). V lost 8 bases, J lost 4 bases, and 14 bases lay in between. Germline values: CDR1 LNHDA, CDR2 SQIVND (reference sequence). This CDR3 contains 13 residues. CDR3 bases: TGTGCCAGTGCTCCTGACAGAGTCTATGGCTACACCTTC. Its protein product is CASAPDRVYGYTF. The complete variable domain, with remaining parts taken from reference TRBV19 and TRBJ1-2, reads DGGITQSPKYLFRKEGQNVTLSCEQNLNHDAMYWYRQDPGQGLRLIYYSQIVNDFQKGDIAEGYSVSREKKESFPLTVTSAQKNPTAFYLCASAPDRVYGYTFGSGTRLTVV.

This clone was found once. This sequence joins TRBV9 and TRBJ2-2; D might be TRBD1 or TRBD2, each matching 6 bases. Germline assignment: CDR1 SGDLS and CDR2 YYNGEE. Trimming removed 8 bases from V and 3 bases from J, with 23 bases in between. This CDR3 is built from 17 residues. CDR3 in amino acids: CASTDSPGAPDTGELFF. The DNA for the CDR3 is TGTGCCAGTACTGACTCCCCGGGGGCCCCGGACACCGGGGAGCTGTTTTTT.

The chain has TRBV4-1 and TRBJ1-4, with D unclear. CDR1 is MGHRA and CDR2 is YSYEKL in the germline V gene. Deletions cut 4 bases from V and 4 bases from J, with 10 bases between. This CDR3 contains 14 residues. The CDR3 DNA reads as TGCGCCAGCAGCCGCCAGGAAAGTAATGAAAAACTGTTTTTT. It encodes CASSRQESNEKLFF.

Details on this clone: The same CDR3 can be traced to other DNA sequences in this sample. The chain recombines TRBV5-1 with TRBJ2-7; the D gene is possibly TRBD1 (5 bases). Germline CDR1 is SGHRS and CDR2 is YFSETQ. The CDR3 sequence is 14 residues long. Trimming left V 2 bases short and J 1 base short, with 10 bases between. The CDR3 DNA reads TGCGCCAGCAGCTTAGGGGTTTTGTCCTACGAGCAGTACTTC. Protein sequence: CASSLGVLSYEQYF.

The chain couples TRBV25-1 to TRBJ2-6, with 12 bases lining up with TRBD2. The V segment lost 5 bases and the J segment 0 bases; nucleotides outside the gene matches: 2. The CDR3 loop spans 17 amino acids. Germline assignment: CDR1 MGHDK and CDR2 SYGVNS. As DNA, the CDR3 is TGTGCCAGCAGTACTAGCGGGAGGATCTCTGGGGCCAACGTCCTGACTTTC. It encodes CASSTSGRISGANVLTF.

This clone was picked up one time. The rearrangement links TRBV10-2 to TRBJ2-2; D uncertain. The V end lost 3 bases, the J end lost 7 bases, and 12 bases lay between the germline ends. This CDR3 spans 14 amino acids. Germline V gene sequence: CDR1 WSHSY, CDR2 SAAADI. CDR3 sequence: CASSDGLLGGELFF. The CDR3, as DNA: TGCGCCAGCAGTGATGGTTTGTTAGGCGGGGAGCTGTTTTTT.

The chain links TRBV11-2 to TRBJ2-7; no firm D call. The CDR3 runs 13 residues. V lost 5 bases and J lost 9, with 17 bases in between. Germline V CDR1 and CDR2: SGHAT, FQNNGV. The CDR3 spells CASSHLDPRRQYF. The CDR3 DNA reads as TGTGCCAGCAGCCACTTAGACCCTCGCCGGCAGTACTTC.

The DNA of the CDR3 is TGTGCCAGCAGTCCGCGTGTGATATCTGGTGGCTACACCTTC. Encoded protein: CASSPRVISGGYTF. V and J are TRBV27 and TRBJ1-2, with D unclear. V lost 5 bases, J lost 7 bases, and 17 bases lay in between. The CDR3 sequence is 14 residues long. CDR1 is MNHEY, CDR2 SMNVEV, per germline (reference sequence).

This clone was counted a single time. The chain employs TRBV18 and TRBJ2-1; 13 bases match TRBD2. The CDR3 spans 16 residues. V was clipped by 3 bases and J by 7 bases; unmatched bases: 6. CDR1 and CDR2 from the germline V gene are KGHSH and LQKENI. CDR3 sequence (DNA): TGTGCCAGCTCACCTACCGGGACTAGCGGGACTAATGAGCAGTTCTTC. It specifies CASSPTGTSGTNEQFF.

The rearrangement uses TRBV29-1 and TRBJ1-1; D ambiguous. V gave up 7 bases and J gave up 5 bases, with 8 bases separating them. Looked up from germline, CDR1 is SQVTM and CDR2 is ANQGSEA. This CDR3 contains 10 residues. CDR3 residues: CSARRTEAFF. The CDR3 nucleotides are TGCAGCGCCCGCCGGACTGAAGCTTTCTTT.

The rearrangement joins TRBV6-1 to TRBJ2-3, with D tentatively TRBD2 (6 bases). Germline values: CDR1 MNHNS, CDR2 SASEGT. The CDR3 is 15 residues long. Trimming shortened V by 1 base and J by 2 bases, and 10 bases separated the two germline ends. CDR3: CASSEDGGITDTQYF. CDR3 sequence (DNA): TGTGCCAGCAGTGAAGACGGCGGGATCACAGATACGCAGTATTTT.

The chain joins TRBV7-8 to TRBJ2-3; a possible D gene is TRBD2 (5 bases). V was cut by 0 bases and J by 4 bases, with 8 bases left in between. The CDR3 is made up of 14 amino acids. CDR1 is SGHVS and CDR2 is FQNEAQ in the germline V gene. The CDR3 here is CASSLAGRPDTQYF. In nucleotides, the CDR3 is TGTGCCAGCAGCTTAGCGGGGAGACCAGATACGCAGTATTTT. Supplemented by reference TRBV7-8 and TRBJ2-3, the full variable domain reads GAGVSQSPRYKVAKRGQDVALRCDPISGHVSLFWYQQALGQGPEFLTYFQNEAQLDKSGLPSDRFFAERPEGSVSTLKIQRTQQEDSAVYLCASSLAGRPDTQYFGPGTRLTVL.

The chain couples TRBV7-9 to TRBJ2-7; the D gene could be TRBD1 or TRBD2 (7 bases each). The CDR3 runs to 16 residues. Trimming removed 5 bases at V and 9 bases at J, with 26 bases between. In germline, CDR1 is SEHNR, CDR2 FQNEAQ (reference sequence). CDR3 protein: CASSKQGTTHQSGQYF. CDR3 in DNA: TGTGCCAGCAGCAAACAGGGGACTACACACCAATCGGGGCAGTACTTC.

This chain connects TRBV4-2 to TRBJ2-2; D is possibly TRBD2 (5 bases). The V gene's germline CDR1 is LGHNA and CDR2 YNFKEQ. This CDR3 is built from 17 residues. Trimming removed 4 bases from V and 0 bases from J, with 15 bases in between. The chain's CDR3 is CASSPGVVVTNTGELFF. CDR3 DNA: TGTGCCAGCAGCCCCGGGGTAGTGGTTACGAACACCGGGGAGCTGTTTTTT.

Details on this clone: This specimen includes other DNA sequences encoding the same CDR3. This rearrangement joins TRBV11-2 to TRBJ2-7; D is uncertain. The CDR3 is 11 residues long. V lost 3 bases, J lost 3 bases, and 3 bases lay in between. CDR1 is SGHAT and CDR2 is FQNNGV in the germline V gene. The CDR3 sequence is CASSLDYEQYF. In nucleotides, the CDR3 is TGTGCCAGCAGCTTGGACTACGAGCAGTACTTC.

V and J are TRBV7-9 and TRBJ1-5, with D possibly matching TRBD1 (6 bases). V lost 4 bases and J lost 5, with 15 bases in between. The CDR3 spans 15 residues. CDR1 and CDR2 (germline): SEHNR, FQNEAQ (reference sequence). CDR3 coding DNA: TGTGCCAGCAGCTCCGGCGAGGGGGACTATCAGCCCCAGCATTTT. Translating it yields CASSSGEGDYQPQHF.

The V gene is TRBV28, the J gene TRBJ2-5; 8 bases map to TRBD2. Germline loops: CDR1 MDHEN, CDR2 SYDVKM. The CDR3 contains 16 residues. V lost 2 bases and J lost 4; bases outside the gene matches: 9. The CDR3 spells CASSLMSSGWVETQYF. The DNA for the CDR3 is TGTGCCAGCAGTTTAATGTCTAGCGGGTGGGTAGAGACCCAGTACTTC.

V usage is TRBV14 and J usage is TRBJ2-5; the D gene is possibly TRBD1 (6 bases). V was clipped by 5 bases and J by 1 base, with 14 bases between them. CDR3 length: 15 amino acids. Germline lookup yields CDR1 SGHDN and CDR2 FVKESK. In nucleotides, the CDR3 is TGTGCCAGCAGCTCCCGGACAGTCCTCCAAGAGACCCAGTACTTC. The encoded protein is CASSSRTVLQETQYF.

V usage is TRBV6-1 and J usage is TRBJ2-7; a weak D match, TRBD1 (6 bases). Trimming left V 10 bases short and J 1 base short, with 20 bases between. Germline CDR1 and CDR2: MNHNS and SASEGT. The CDR3 has 15 residues. The CDR3 DNA reads as TGTGCCATCTTTAAGGGTGCACAGGGTTCCTACGAGCAGTACTTC. Its protein is CAIFKGAQGSYEQYF.

The chain has TRBV11-2 and TRBJ2-1; 8 positions match TRBD2. V shed 2 bases, J shed 3 bases, and the junction held 15 bases outside the gene matches. Per the germline V gene, CDR1 is SGHAT and CDR2 is FQNNGV. The CDR3 consists of 19 residues. The CDR3 DNA is TGTGCCAGCAGCTTACCCCCCGCGGGACTAGTTGATGGCTACAATGAGCAGTTCTTC. Amino acid sequence: CASSLPPAGLVDGYNEQFF.

Comments on this clone: The same CDR3 can be traced to other DNA sequences in this sample. The chain recombines TRBV5-1 with TRBJ2-1; 11 nucleotides match TRBD2. From germline, CDR1 is SGHRS and CDR2 YFSETQ. The CDR3 loop spans 15 amino acids. The trim removed 0 bases at V and 8 bases at J, leaving 4 bases unmatched. CDR3 DNA: TGCGCCAGCAGCTTGGCTCTAGCGGGAGGAGATGAGCAGTTCTTC. Its translation: CASSLALAGGDEQFF.